This TCR beta chain was captured in a study of CD8+ T cells in alopecia areata. Study summary: Treated patients received oral tofacitinib, 5 to 10 mg twice daily. Overall study findings and caveats: Lesional scalp, especially alopecia totalis/universalis, showed higher clonality than normal scalp. It was observed that many expanded lesional clones persisted in scalp and blood during tofacitinib. Sequenced scalp T cells also include alphabeta T cells resident in normal skin.

This CDR3 spans 16 amino acids. V lost 0 bases, J lost 5 bases, and 16 bases lay in between. The germline V gene has CDR1 LGHNA and CDR2 YSLEER. Concerning this clone: Its antigen remains unidentified.

Treatment here: oral pan-JAK inhibitor, 5-10 mg twice daily. cDNA serving as the sequencing template came from extracted, reverse transcribed RNA. Assay used: immunoSEQ multiplex PCR; TCRdb lists only in-frame clones, some missing. The sample contains about 76,000 clones, roughly 70% of which appear only once. This specimen consisted of CD8+ T cells sorted from blood, obtained at week 24, from a patient treated with tofacitinib. V and J are TRBV4-3 and TRBJ2-5, with D unclear. The receptor's source is a human donor with alopecia areata. The CDR3 bases are TGCGCCAGCAGCCAAGATCTAATGCTAGACGGGGAGACCCAGTACTTC. Its translation: CASSQDLMLDGETQYF.